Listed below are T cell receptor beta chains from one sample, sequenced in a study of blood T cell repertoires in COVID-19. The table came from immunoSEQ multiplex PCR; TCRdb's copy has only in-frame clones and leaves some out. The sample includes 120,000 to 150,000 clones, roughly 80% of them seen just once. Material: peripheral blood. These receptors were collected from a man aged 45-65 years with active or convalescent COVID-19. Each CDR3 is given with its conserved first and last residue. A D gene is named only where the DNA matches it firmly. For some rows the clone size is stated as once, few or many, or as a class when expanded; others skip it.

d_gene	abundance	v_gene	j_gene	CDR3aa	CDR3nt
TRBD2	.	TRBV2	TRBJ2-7	CASSENRAGNEQYF	TGTGCCAGCAGTGAAAATCGAGCGGGAAACGAGCAGTACTTC
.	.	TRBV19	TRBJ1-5	CASSIGDRIFPNQPQHF	TGTGCCAGTAGTATCGGAGACAGGATTTTCCCCAATCAGCCCCAGCATTTT
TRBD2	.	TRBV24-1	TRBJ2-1	CATSTLADYNEQFF	TGTGCCACCAGTACACTAGCGGATTACAATGAGCAGTTCTTC
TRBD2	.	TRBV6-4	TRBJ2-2	CASTPLAGVGELFF	TGTGCCAGCACTCCTTTAGCGGGAGTCGGGGAGCTGTTTTTT
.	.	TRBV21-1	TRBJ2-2	CASSKESGSNTGELFF	TGTGCCAGCAGCAAAGAAAGCGGTTCGAACACCGGGGAGCTGTTTTTT
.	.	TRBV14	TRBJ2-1	CASSLLLGGGSGEQFF	TGTGCCAGCAGCCTACTATTGGGAGGGGGATCGGGTGAGCAGTTCTTC
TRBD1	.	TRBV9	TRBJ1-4	CASSEGQGAIREKLFF	TGTGCCAGCAGCGAAGGACAGGGGGCGATTCGAGAAAAACTGTTTTTT
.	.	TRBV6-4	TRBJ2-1	CASRIGIYNEQFF	TGTGCCAGCAGGATCGGGATCTACAATGAGCAGTTCTTC
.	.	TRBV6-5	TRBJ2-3	CASSGQLGGDTQYF	TGTGCCAGCTCTGGCCAATTGGGAGGAGATACGCAGTATTTT
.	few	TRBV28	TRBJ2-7	CASSLGPAYEQYF	TGTGCCAGCAGTTTAGGGCCGGCCTACGAGCAGTACTTC
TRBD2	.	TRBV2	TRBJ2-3	CASSVRTSGRDTQYF	TGTGCCAGCAGTGTAAGGACTAGCGGGAGGGATACGCAGTATTTT
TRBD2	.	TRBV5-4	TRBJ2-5	CASRGRVAGVSETQYF	TGTGCCAGCAGGGGGAGGGTAGCGGGAGTATCGGAGACCCAGTACTTC
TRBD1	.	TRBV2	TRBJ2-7	CASRGTGEYEQYF	TGTGCCAGCAGGGGGACAGGGGAGTACGAGCAGTACTTC
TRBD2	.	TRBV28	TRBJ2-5	CASSLERGAGGETQYF	TGTGCCAGCAGTTTAGAGCGGGGGGCGGGGGGGGAGACCCAGTACTTC
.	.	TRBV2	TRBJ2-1	CASVGQTQKNEQFF	TGTGCCAGCGTAGGACAGACCCAAAAAAATGAGCAGTTCTTC
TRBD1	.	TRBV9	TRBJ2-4	CASSPQTGFNIQYF	TGTGCCAGCAGCCCCCAGACAGGGTTCAACATTCAGTACTTC
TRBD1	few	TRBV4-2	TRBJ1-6	CASSPPLRQGNWPLHF	TGTGCCAGCAGCCCCCCCTTACGACAGGGAAATTGGCCCCTCCACTTT
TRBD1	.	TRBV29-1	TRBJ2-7	CSVEGQGEGYEQYF	TGCAGCGTTGAAGGACAGGGTGAGGGGTACGAGCAGTACTTC
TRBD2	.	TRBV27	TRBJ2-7	CASSFLRTSGSYEQYF	TGTGCCAGCAGTTTCCTCCGGACTAGCGGGAGCTACGAGCAGTACTTC
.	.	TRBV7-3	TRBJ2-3	CASSLTSLDTQYF	TGTGCCAGCAGCCTCACTAGCTTAGATACGCAGTATTTT
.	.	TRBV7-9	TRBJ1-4	CASSSLGQNEKLFF	TGTGCCAGCAGCTCTCTCGGACAGAATGAAAAACTGTTTTTT
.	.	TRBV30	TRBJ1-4	CAWNRAEKLFF	TGTGCCTGGAACAGGGCTGAAAAACTGTTTTTT
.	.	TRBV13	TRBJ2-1	CASSPMRGEQFF	TGTGCCAGCAGCCCCATGAGGGGGGAGCAGTTCTTC
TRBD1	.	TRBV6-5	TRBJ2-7	CASSLRQGYEQYF	TGTGCCAGCAGCCTGAGACAGGGCTACGAGCAGTACTTC
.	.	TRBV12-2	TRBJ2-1	CASRIAGRDPLSYNEQFF	TGTGCAAGTCGCATCGCTGGGCGGGATCCCCTCTCCTACAATGAGCAGTTCTTC
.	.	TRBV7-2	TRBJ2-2	CASSFGIPNTGELFF	TGTGCCAGCAGCTTCGGGATTCCGAACACCGGGGAGCTGTTTTTT
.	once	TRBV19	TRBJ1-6	CASSSQEINSPLHF	TGTGCCAGTAGTTCACAGGAGATAAATTCACCCCTCCACTTT
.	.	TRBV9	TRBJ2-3	CASSVAGVSTDTQYF	TGTGCCAGCAGCGTAGCTGGAGTCAGCACAGATACGCAGTATTTT
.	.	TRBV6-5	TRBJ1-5	CASSYSGVYQPQHF	TGTGCCAGCAGTTATTCTGGAGTGTATCAGCCCCAGCATTTT
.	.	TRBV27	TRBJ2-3	CASSLGGTDTQYF	TGTGCCAGCAGTTTAGGAGGCACAGATACGCAGTATTTT
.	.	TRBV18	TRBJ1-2	CASSPPVYGYTF	TGTGCCAGCTCCCCCCCAGTCTATGGCTACACCTTC
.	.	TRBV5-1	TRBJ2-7	CASSLYRATYEQYF	TGCGCCAGCAGCTTGTACAGGGCCACCTACGAGCAGTACTTC
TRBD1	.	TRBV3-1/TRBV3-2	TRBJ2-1	CASSLRDSEQFF	TGTGCCAGCAGCCTCCGGGACAGCGAGCAGTTCTTC
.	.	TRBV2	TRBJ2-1	CASTEESYNEQFF	TGTGCCAGCACGGAGGAGTCCTACAATGAGCAGTTCTTC
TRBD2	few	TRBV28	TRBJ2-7	CASKFSGSLGEQYF	TGTGCCAGCAAGTTCAGCGGGAGCCTCGGCGAGCAGTACTTC
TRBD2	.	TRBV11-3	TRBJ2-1	CASSLREGRVFF	TGTGCCAGCAGCCTCCGGGAGGGCCGTGTGTTCTTC
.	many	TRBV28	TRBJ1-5	CAIGSFSNQPQHF	TGTGCCATCGGGAGTTTTAGCAATCAGCCCCAGCATTTT